The 27 T cell receptor beta chains below were found in one sample sequenced in a study of CD8 T cells in Susac syndrome. Random hexamers were used to reverse transcribe 0.5 to 1 ug of RNA. Using its own MiXCR run on the immunoSEQ multiplex PCR reads, TCRdb lists one record per CDR3 protein. The table lists about 73,000 distinct CDR3 sequences, approximately 94% of them singletons. Sequencing used CD8+ T cells from PBMCs. The receptors shown here come from a human donor with multiple sclerosis.

The chain links TRBV5-1 to TRBJ1-1; TRBD1 matches at 7 bases. The J segment lost 0 bases and the V segment lost 1 base, leaving 6 bases of the junction unmatched. The CDR3 is 16 residues long. Germline V gene lookup returns CDR1 SGHRS and CDR2 YFSETQ. CDR3 coding DNA: TGCGCCAGCAGCTTGAACATCGGGACAGTGAACACTGAAGCTTTCTTT. Translated: CASSLNIGTVNTEAFF.

The V call is TRBV5-1, the J call TRBJ2-7; TRBD1 is a possible D gene (6 bases). Germline V gives CDR1 SGHRS, CDR2 YFSETQ. The CDR3 length is 12 residues. V was cut by 4 bases and J by 4 bases, with 9 bases left in between. CDR3: CASSGDRYEQYF. CDR3 DNA: TGCGCCAGCAGCGGTGACAGGTACGAGCAGTACTTC. The full variable domain, its missing parts supplied by reference TRBV5-1 and TRBJ2-7, is KAGVTQTPRYLIKTRGQQVTLSCSPISGHRSVSWYQQTPGQGLQFLFEYFSETQRNKGNFPGRFSGRQFSNSRSEMNVSTLELGDSALYLCASSGDRYEQYFGPGTRLTVT.

This chain links TRBV12-5 with TRBJ2-5; TRBD1 matches at 8 bases. The V segment lost 7 bases and the J segment 10 bases; nucleotides outside the gene matches: 14. CDR1 is LGHNT and CDR2 is FRNRAP in the germline V gene. The CDR3 has 14 residues. The CDR3 here is CASAEPDRGRGQYF. The DNA of the CDR3 is TGTGCTAGTGCCGAACCCGACAGGGGAAGGGGCCAGTACTTC.

This chain joins TRBV5-1 and TRBJ2-3; 14 bases line up with TRBD2. The CDR3 extends over 16 amino acids. V shed 4 bases and J 4 bases; nucleotides not matched to a gene: 5. CDR1 is SGHRS and CDR2 is YFSETQ in the germline V gene. The CDR3 DNA follows: TGCGCCAGCAGCCCTGGGACTAGCGGGAGTTCAGATACGCAGTATTTT. This encodes CASSPGTSGSSDTQYF.

The chain joins TRBV7-3 to TRBJ2-3; 7 nucleotides line up with TRBD1. CDR1 and CDR2 from the germline V gene are SGHTA and FQGTGA. CDR3 length: 16 residues. V was pared by 5 bases and J by 3 bases, with 11 bases of the junction left unmatched. The CDR3 DNA follows: TGTGCCAGCAGCCCGGGAACCGGGACAGTTACAGATACGCAGTATTTT. Translating gives CASSPGTGTVTDTQYF.

The chain has TRBV19 and TRBJ1-5; 9 bases map to TRBD1. The CDR3 consists of 16 residues. Looked up from germline, CDR1 is LNHDA and CDR2 is SQIVND (reference sequence). Trimming took 3 bases from V and 7 from J; bases not matched to a gene: 10. Here the CDR3 reads CASSMVLGQGGQPQHF. The CDR3 DNA is TGTGCCAGTAGTATGGTTTTGGGACAGGGAGGACAGCCCCAGCATTTT.

The chain couples TRBV7-9 to TRBJ2-2; 8 nucleotides agree with TRBD1. V shed 3 bases, J shed 3 bases, and the junction held 9 bases outside the gene matches. Germline V gene sequence: CDR1 SEHNR, CDR2 FQNEAQ (reference sequence). The CDR3 extends over 17 amino acids. CDR3 protein: CASSFTPDRGYTGELFF. The CDR3 DNA reads TGTGCCAGCAGCTTCACCCCAGACAGGGGCTACACCGGGGAGCTGTTTTTT.

This sequence joins TRBV29-1 and TRBJ1-1, with D uncertain. Germline V gives CDR1 SQVTM, CDR2 ANQGSEA. There are 9 residues in the CDR3. V lost 4 bases, J lost 7 bases, and 4 bases lay in between. CDR3 sequence: CSVGLEAFF. CDR3 DNA sequence: TGCAGCGTTGGGCTTGAAGCTTTCTTT.

This clonotype was seen a few times. The chain has TRBV4-3 and TRBJ2-7; 9 nucleotides line up with TRBD1. Germline loops: CDR1 LGHNA, CDR2 YSLEER. V lost 0 bases to trimming and J lost 9 bases; unmatched junction nucleotides: 9. The length of the CDR3 is 15 residues. For the CDR3, the DNA is TGCGCCAGCAGCCAAGATCCGGGACAGGGATCCTTGCAGTACTTC. Its protein is CASSQDPGQGSLQYF.

The rearrangement joins TRBV6-2 or TRBV6-3 to TRBJ2-7; D is possibly TRBD2 (6 bases). V dropped 2 bases and J dropped 4 bases, with 6 bases sitting between them. Per germline, CDR1 MNHEY and CDR2 SVGEGT. The CDR3 extends over 12 amino acids. The CDR3 coding sequence is TGTGCCAGCAGTTACGGGAGGTACGAGCAGTACTTC. It is translated as CASSYGRYEQYF.

The chain employs TRBV7-8 and TRBJ2-2; D not certain. V shed 3 bases and J shed 1 base, with 9 bases lying between them. The CDR3 contains 15 residues. CDR1 is SGHVS and CDR2 is FQNEAQ in the germline V gene. The CDR3 DNA is TGTGCCAGCAGCTTCTGGGTCGAGAACACCGGGGAGCTGTTTTTT. Translation: CASSFWVENTGELFF.

The chain is built from TRBV27 and TRBJ2-1, with 13 nucleotides matching TRBD2. CDR1 and CDR2 from the germline V gene are MNHEY and SMNVEV (reference sequence). V was clipped by 5 bases and J by 6 bases; unmatched bases: 10. CDR3 length: 17 residues. CDR3: CASSPGLAGPLLNEQFF. Here the CDR3 DNA reads TGTGCCAGCAGTCCGGGACTAGCGGGACCTCTCCTCAATGAGCAGTTCTTC.

This clonotype was counted a few times. The V and J genes are TRBV2 and TRBJ1-1; no clear D. Trimming shortened V by 5 bases and J by 1 base, and 5 bases separated the two germline ends. The CDR3 contains 12 residues. Germline V lookup: CDR1 SNHLY, CDR2 FYNNEI. The CDR3 nucleotides read TGTGCCAGCAGTTTATGGAACACTGAAGCTTTCTTT. Translation: CASSLWNTEAFF.

This clonotype was detected once. The chain's CDR3 is CASRSRRKGNTEAFF. The CDR3 DNA sequence: TGTGCCAGCAGGAGTAGGCGCAAAGGGAACACTGAAGCTTTCTTT. The rearrangement uses TRBV25-1 and TRBJ1-1; D is unclear. The germline gives CDR1 MGHDK, CDR2 SYGVNS. Trimming stripped 6 bases from V and 1 base from J, with 15 bases between. The CDR3 is 15 amino acids.

The V and J genes are TRBV3-1 and TRBJ1-1; 8 bases fit TRBD1. With V trimmed by 0 bases and J by 6 bases, 6 bases remained unmatched. CDR1 and CDR2 from the germline V gene are LGHDT and YNNKEL (reference sequence). This CDR3 region has 15 residues. In nucleotides, the CDR3 is TGTGCCAGCAGCCAAGACAGGGGGCAGATCGCTGAAGCTTTCTTT. As protein: CASSQDRGQIAEAFF.

The gene calls are TRBV27 and TRBJ1-6, with D possibly matching TRBD1 (5 bases). Germline CDR1 reads MNHEY; CDR2 reads SMNVEV (reference sequence). The CDR3 loop spans 17 amino acids. V was cut by 6 bases and J by 6 bases, with 21 bases left in between. The CDR3: CASSFRGPTGPNSPLHF. The CDR3 coding sequence is TGTGCCAGCAGCTTCCGAGGCCCCACAGGCCCTAATTCACCCCTCCACTTT.

In its sample, this clonotype was seen once. The chain carries TRBV19 and TRBJ2-2, with D hard to call. This CDR3 comprises 15 residues. CDR1 and CDR2 from the germline V gene are LNHDA and SQIVND (reference sequence). V lost 3 bases and J lost 3, with 11 bases in between. CDR3 nucleotides: TGTGCCAGTAGTATCGTCCCTACATACACCGGGGAGCTGTTTTTT. This sequence encodes CASSIVPTYTGELFF.

The chain has TRBV7-9 and TRBJ2-7; 9 bases agree with TRBD2. CDR1 and CDR2 from the germline V gene are SEHNR and FQNEAQ (reference sequence). V shed 4 bases, J shed 2 bases, and the junction held 9 bases outside the gene matches. The length of the CDR3 is 16 residues. The CDR3 protein is CASSSSGTSFPYEQYF. For the CDR3, the DNA is TGTGCCAGCAGCTCATCCGGGACTAGCTTTCCCTACGAGCAGTACTTC.

The rearrangement joins TRBV6-2 or TRBV6-3 to TRBJ2-7, with TRBD1 matching over 9 bases. V dropped 2 bases and J dropped 3; count of bases not matched to a gene: 2. The germline CDR1 and CDR2 sequences are MNHEY and SVGEGT. This CDR3 region has 14 residues. The CDR3 DNA is TGTGCCAGCAGTTACGGGACAGGGATCTACGAGCAGTACTTC. Translating it yields CASSYGTGIYEQYF.

The chain recombines TRBV29-1 with TRBJ2-7; 7 positions match TRBD1. The germline gives CDR1 SQVTM, CDR2 ANQGSEA. J gave up 2 bases and V 6 bases, and 7 bases lay outside the gene matches. CDR3 length: 13 residues. The CDR3 sequence is CSVEKTGPYEQYF. The DNA for the CDR3 is TGCAGCGTAGAGAAGACAGGGCCCTACGAGCAGTACTTC.

This sequence joins TRBV4-3 and TRBJ2-5; D is uncertain. The V gene lost 0 bases and the J gene lost 7 bases, with 12 bases spanning the gap. In germline, CDR1 is LGHNA, CDR2 YSLEER. CDR3 length: 14 amino acids. CDR3 amino acids: CASSQDLLAGTQYF. The CDR3 nucleotides are TGCGCCAGCAGCCAAGATCTGTTAGCCGGGACCCAGTACTTC.

V is TRBV29-1 and J is TRBJ2-2; TRBD2 agrees at 7 bases. The germline gives CDR1 SQVTM, CDR2 ANQGSEA. The CDR3 runs to 13 residues. Trimming cost V 5 bases and J 6 bases; bases outside gene matches: 6. The CDR3 loop reads CSVRDYGAGELFF. Written as DNA, the CDR3 is TGCAGCGTTAGGGACTACGGGGCCGGGGAGCTGTTTTTT.

The rearrangement joins TRBV7-9 to TRBJ2-5; the D call may be TRBD1 or TRBD2 (5 bases each). The CDR3 consists of 16 residues. The germline gives CDR1 SEHNR, CDR2 FQNEAQ (reference sequence). Trimming stripped 3 bases from V and 7 bases from J, with 21 bases between. CDR3 amino acids: CASSFLVGDGGRTQYF. CDR3 nucleotides: TGTGCCAGCAGCTTCCTGGTGGGGGATGGGGGAAGGACCCAGTACTTC.

This rearrangement joins TRBV7-9 to TRBJ2-2, with D possibly TRBD1 on 5 matching bases. There are 14 residues in the CDR3. The germline V gene encodes CDR1 SEHNR and CDR2 FQNEAQ (reference sequence). V lost 10 bases and J lost 1, with 13 bases in between. The CDR3 DNA is TGTGCCAACGGACACTGGATGAACACCGGGGAGCTGTTTTTT. Its protein is CANGHWMNTGELFF.

This rearrangement joins TRBV4-1 to TRBJ2-2; the match to TRBD2 covers 8 bases. The length of the CDR3 is 16 residues. Trimming at V came to 4 bases and at J to 7 bases, leaving 11 bases not matched to a gene. Per germline, CDR1 MGHRA and CDR2 YSYEKL. CDR3 DNA: TGCGCCAGCAGCCCAGTGGAAGCGGGAGCCGACGGGGAGCTGTTTTTT. Translating gives CASSPVEAGADGELFF.

The chain joins TRBV2 to TRBJ1-1, with TRBD1 matching 8 bases. With V trimmed by 9 bases and J by 3 bases, 6 bases remained unmatched. Per the germline V gene, CDR1 is SNHLY and CDR2 is FYNNEI. This CDR3 comprises 13 residues. CDR3 region: CASTDRGDTEAFF. CDR3 DNA sequence: TGTGCCAGTACTGACAGGGGTGACACTGAAGCTTTCTTT.

The chain uses TRBV13 and TRBJ2-3; the match to TRBD2 covers 7 bases. V gave up 0 bases and J gave up 2 bases; unmatched junction bases: 5. The CDR3 is made up of 16 amino acids. Germline loops: CDR1 PRHDT, CDR2 FYEKMQ (reference sequence). The CDR3 region is CASSLGRGGSTDTQYF. The CDR3 DNA follows: TGTGCCAGCAGCTTAGGCCGCGGGGGATCCACAGATACGCAGTATTTT.